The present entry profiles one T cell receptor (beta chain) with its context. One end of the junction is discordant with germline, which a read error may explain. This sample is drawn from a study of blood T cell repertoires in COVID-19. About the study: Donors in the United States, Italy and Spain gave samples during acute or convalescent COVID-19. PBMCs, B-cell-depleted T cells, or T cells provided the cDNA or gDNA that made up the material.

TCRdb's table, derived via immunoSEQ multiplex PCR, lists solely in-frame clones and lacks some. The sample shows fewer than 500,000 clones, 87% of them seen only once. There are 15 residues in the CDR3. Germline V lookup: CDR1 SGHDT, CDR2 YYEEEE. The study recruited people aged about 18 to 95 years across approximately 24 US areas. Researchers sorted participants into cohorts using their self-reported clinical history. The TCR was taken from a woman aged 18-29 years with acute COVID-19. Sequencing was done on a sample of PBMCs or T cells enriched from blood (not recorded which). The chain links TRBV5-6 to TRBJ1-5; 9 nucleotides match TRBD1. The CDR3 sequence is CASSLWDRVRQPQHF. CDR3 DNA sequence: TGTGCCAGTAGCTTGTGGGACAGGGTACGACAGCCCCAGCATTTT.